This TCR beta chain derives from a study of T-cell reconstitution after alpha-beta-depleted transplantation in children. Regarding the study as a whole: Alpha-beta T cells about two months after transplant reportedly derived from several hundred expanded graft clones.

This CDR3 comprises 14 residues. The germline V gene has CDR1 DFQATT and CDR2 SNEGSKA (reference sequence). V lost 3 bases to trimming and J lost 4 bases; unmatched junction nucleotides: 8. This clonotype was recorded a few times. The antigen is unknown. For TCRbeta, the library was prepared with unique molecular identifiers. TCRdb re-called the PCR reads through MiXCR, storing one row per CDR3 protein. The sample shows about 600,000 distinct CDR3 sequences, 10% to 15% of them seen only once. The receptor was derived from a male patient aged 10 to 17 who had a stem cell transplant for acute myeloid leukemia, so the T cells may come from the graft donor. The chain has TRBV20-1 and TRBJ1-1, with 7 bases fitting TRBD1. The specimen comprised PBMCs, mostly from graft donor cells, sampled 360 days after TCRalphabeta/CD19-depleted stem cell transplant. Here the CDR3 reads CSASTGQASTEAFF. The CDR3 DNA follows: TGCAGTGCTAGTACCGGACAGGCGAGCACTGAAGCTTTCTTT.